Sequencing of this T cell receptor (beta chain) was carried out in a study of blood T cell repertoires in COVID-19. Study information: COVID-19 samples, acute and convalescent, were from the United States, Italy and Spain. The analysed material was cDNA or gDNA that came from T cells, B-cell-depleted T cells, or PBMCs.

The germline V gene has CDR1 SNHLY and CDR2 FYNNEI. Unmatched junction bases numbered 7, after V lost 7 bases and J lost 6 bases. CDR3 length: 14 amino acids. Libraries were prepared by immunoSEQ multiplex PCR; TCRdb keeps only in-frame clonotypes and omits some of them. The sample includes 200,000 to 250,000 clones, approximately 83% of them seen just once. Sequenced material: PBMCs or T cells enriched from blood (not recorded which). The receptor comes from a woman aged 55 to 70 who had recovered from COVID-19. The chain employs TRBV2 and TRBJ1-5, with TRBD1 identical over 9 bases. CDR3 in amino acids: CASTAGQGVQPQHF. Here the CDR3 DNA reads TGTGCCAGCACTGCGGGACAGGGAGTTCAGCCCCAGCATTTT.